This T cell receptor (beta chain) appears in the sequencing data of a study of blood T cell repertoires in COVID-19. This CDR3 contains 15 residues. V shed 0 bases and J 2 bases; nucleotides not matched to a gene: 3. Germline loops: CDR1 LGHNA, CDR2 YSLEER. Contact with a PCR-confirmed or clinician-diagnosed COVID-19 case occurred within 2 weeks of entry. Generated by immunoSEQ multiplex PCR, the TCRdb table keeps only in-frame clones and is missing some. The sample has 350,000 to 500,000 clones, roughly 84% seen once. The chain joins TRBV4-3 to TRBJ1-2; 7 positions match TRBD1. The TCR originated in a woman aged 18-29 years who had been exposed to COVID-19. The sequencing sample was made of PBMCs or T cells enriched from blood (not recorded which). CDR3: CASSQEDRPNYGYTF. In nucleotides, the CDR3 is TGCGCCAGCAGCCAAGAGGACAGGCCAAACTATGGCTACACCTTC.